This T cell receptor (beta chain) was identified in a study of blood T cell repertoires in COVID-19. In the study overall: Sites in the United States, Italy and Spain provided acute and convalescent COVID-19 samples. From T cells, B-cell-depleted T cells, or PBMCs came the material, which was cDNA or gDNA.

Germline V gene sequence: CDR1 LGHDT, CDR2 YNNKEL (reference sequence). The CDR3 contains 20 residues. V shed 3 bases and J 1 base; nucleotides not matched to a gene: 9. Original processing methods: Counts of nucleated cells, estimated from reference gene primer amplification, were obtained. Profiling relied on immunoSEQ multiplex PCR, and the TCRdb table lists in-frame clones only, not all of them. D and trimming come from the DNA, and the V and J calls and clone size come from that table. The table shows approximately 170,000 clones, with 81% occurring only once. The genes are TRBV3-1 (or the pseudogene TRBV3-2) and TRBJ2-1; TRBD2 agrees at 16 bases. Sequences were obtained from peripheral blood. The clonotype originates from a man in his fifties or sixties with active or convalescent COVID-19. The CDR3 sequence is CASSHPPGLAGGRSYNEQFF. The CDR3 region has the DNA TGTGCCAGCAGCCACCCCCCGGGACTAGCGGGAGGGCGTTCCTACAATGAGCAGTTCTTC.